Listed here are 23 T cell receptor beta chains from one sample, sequenced in a study of T cell responses to AZD1222 COVID-19 vaccine. Profiling relied on immunoSEQ multiplex PCR, and the TCRdb table lists in-frame clones only, not all of them. Of about 110,000 clones in the sample, just over 85% are singletons; the top ten hold approximately 7.6%. The sequenced sample was peripheral blood, obtained on day 0 of AZD1222 vaccination. The receptors originated from an adult in good health.

The chain employs TRBV11-2 and TRBJ2-4, with D tentatively TRBD1 (6 bases). This CDR3 has 16 residues. Germline-derived CDR1 and CDR2 are SGHAT and FQNNGV. Deletions cut 5 bases from V and 6 bases from J, with 20 bases between. The CDR3 loop is CASSRVGAGARNIQYF. As DNA, the CDR3 is TGTGCCAGCAGCCGAGTAGGGGCAGGGGCCCGAAACATTCAGTACTTC.

This clone was seen only once. The CDR3 DNA follows: TGTGCCAGCAGCCCCGACCGCGGACGGAGCTACACCTTC. Translating gives CASSPDRGRSYTF. The chain uses TRBV7-7 and TRBJ1-2; D gene uncertain. V dropped 5 bases and J dropped 9 bases, with 16 bases sitting between them. The germline V gene has CDR1 SSHAT and CDR2 FNYEAQ (reference sequence). This CDR3 has 13 amino acids.

The gene calls are TRBV5-1 and TRBJ1-4; D may be TRBD1 (5 bases). Germline V gene lookup returns CDR1 SGHRS and CDR2 YFSETQ. V was clipped by 4 bases and J by 8 bases, with 18 bases between them. The CDR3 loop spans 15 amino acids. CDR3 in DNA: TGCGCCAGCAGCCCCCGGGGGGAGGTTTACGAAAAACTGTTTTTT. It translates to CASSPRGEVYEKLFF.

This clone was observed a few times. The rearrangement links TRBV7-9 to TRBJ1-3; TRBD1 aligns across 7 bases. Per the germline V gene, CDR1 is SEHNR and CDR2 is FQNEAQ (reference sequence). The CDR3 spans 14 residues. J lost 8 bases, V lost 5 bases, and 9 bases had no gene match. CDR3 residues: CASSRLTGMHTIYF. CDR3 nucleotide sequence: TGTGCCAGCAGCCGGTTGACAGGGATGCACACCATATATTTT.

The chain employs TRBV19 and TRBJ1-5; a weak D match, TRBD1 (5 bases). Deletions cut 8 bases from V and 6 bases from J, with 14 bases between. The CDR3 spans 13 residues. The germline V gene encodes CDR1 LNHDA and CDR2 SQIVND (reference sequence). The DNA for the CDR3 is TGTGCCAGTGCAGGGTCGGGAGGTCAGCCCCAGCATTTT. Amino acid sequence: CASAGSGGQPQHF.

The chain links TRBV3-1 (or the pseudogene TRBV3-2) to TRBJ1-4, with a tentative D call TRBD1 (5 bases). CDR3 length equals 12 residues. V dropped 0 bases and J dropped 14 bases, with 10 bases sitting between them. Germline V lookup: CDR1 LGHDT, CDR2 YNNKEL (reference sequence). The CDR3 loop is CASSQEGRDLFF. CDR3 coding DNA: TGTGCCAGCAGCCAAGAAGGCAGGGACCTGTTTTTT.

The V and J genes are TRBV5-4 and TRBJ2-3; 8 bases are shared with TRBD1. This CDR3 is built from 16 residues. The V segment lost 4 bases and the J segment 0 bases; nucleotides outside the gene matches: 7. Per the germline V gene, CDR1 is SGHNT and CDR2 is YYREEE (reference sequence). The CDR3 here is CASSPRQGTSTDTQYF. CDR3 nucleotides: TGTGCCAGCAGCCCACGACAGGGGACTAGCACAGATACGCAGTATTTT. The variable domain in full, completed from reference TRBV5-4 and TRBJ2-3, reads ETGVTQSPTHLIKTRGQQVTLRCSSQSGHNTVSWYQQALGQGPQFIFQYYREEENGRGNFPPRFSGLQFPNYSSELNVNALELDDSALYLCASSPRQGTSTDTQYFGPGTRLTVL.

This chain links TRBV6-6 with TRBJ1-3, with D perhaps matching TRBD1 (5 bases). Germline loops: CDR1 MNHNY, CDR2 SVGAGI (reference sequence). V lost 2 bases and J 3 bases, leaving 11 bases between the germline ends. The CDR3 sequence is 15 residues long. CDR3 loop: CASSYGGAFGNTIYF. CDR3 in DNA: TGTGCCAGCAGTTACGGGGGTGCCTTTGGAAACACCATATATTTT.

This chain joins TRBV19 and TRBJ2-7, with D tentatively TRBD1 or TRBD2 (5 bases each). The germline V gene has CDR1 LNHDA and CDR2 SQIVND (reference sequence). Trimming removed 8 bases from V and 0 bases from J, with 14 bases in between. The CDR3 contains 14 residues. The CDR3 coding sequence is TGTGCCAGTGGACCGGGACCGCCCTCCTACGAGCAGTACTTC. It yields the protein CASGPGPPSYEQYF.

The rearrangement uses TRBV2 and TRBJ2-7, with 10 bases fitting TRBD2. Germline CDR1 SNHLY, CDR2 FYNNEI. This CDR3 has 16 residues. Germline trimming cut 6 bases from V and 4 bases from J; bases unmatched to any gene: 12. CDR3 loop: CASSQGPGLAAYEQYF. The CDR3 DNA sequence: TGTGCCAGCAGCCAGGGACCCGGACTAGCGGCATACGAGCAGTACTTC.

The V and J genes are TRBV18 and TRBJ1-4, with D perhaps TRBD1 (5 bases). Trimming removed 8 bases from V and 5 bases from J, with 15 bases in between. CDR3 length equals 14 residues. Germline V gene data show CDR1 as KGHSH and CDR2 as LQKENI. The CDR3 loop is CASRTGTENEKLFF. The CDR3 DNA sequence: TGTGCCAGCCGAACCGGGACTGAGAATGAAAAACTGTTTTTT.

In this sample, this clone turned up a few times. V gene TRBV3-1 (or the pseudogene TRBV3-2) combines with J gene TRBJ2-7; D tentatively fits TRBD1 or TRBD2 (5 bases each). V lost 4 bases, J lost 0 bases, and 16 bases lay in between. CDR3 length: 16 amino acids. Germline-derived CDR1 and CDR2 are LGHDT and YNNKEL (reference sequence). CDR3 sequence (DNA): TGTGCCAGCAGCCTAGGGACGGCCTTTAGCTCCTACGAGCAGTACTTC. Its translation is CASSLGTAFSSYEQYF.

The J gene is TRBJ2-3, the V gene TRBV7-2; no clear D gene. V lost 7 bases to trimming and J lost 0 bases, with 11 bases between them. CDR1 is SGHTA and CDR2 is FQGNSA in the germline V gene. This CDR3 spans 14 amino acids. CDR3 in amino acids: CASTPMTSTDTQYF. DNA for the CDR3: TGTGCCAGCACCCCGATGACTAGCACAGATACGCAGTATTTT.

The genes are TRBV7-3 and TRBJ2-1; TRBD2 agrees at 10 bases. Germline CDR1 reads SGHTA; CDR2 reads FQGTGA. V trimming: 3 bases; J trimming: 9 bases; junction bases outside the gene matches: 5. This CDR3 has 14 residues. This CDR3 reads CASSLSSGSREQFF. The CDR3 bases are TGTGCCAGCAGCTTGTCTAGCGGGAGCCGTGAGCAGTTCTTC.

Written as DNA, the CDR3 is TGTGCCAGCAGTTACTCCGGCAAAGAGACCCAGTACTTC. Protein product: CASSYSGKETQYF. The chain couples TRBV6-5 to TRBJ2-5; D gene ambiguous. The CDR3 loop spans 13 amino acids. Trimming left V 0 bases short and J 3 bases short, with 5 bases between. CDR1 is MNHEY and CDR2 is SVGAGI in the germline V gene.

The gene calls are TRBV21-1 and TRBJ2-5; the table names TRBD1, a call not compared with the DNA. TRBV21-1 is annotated as a pseudogene. The CDR3 extends over 16 amino acids. The CDR3 sequence: CASSTHEEGADETQYF. The CDR3 coding sequence is TGTGCCAGCAGCACCCATGAGGAGGGGGCTGATGAGACCCAGTACTTC.

V and J are TRBV30 and TRBJ2-3; D not resolved. Germline CDR1 reads GTSNPN; CDR2 reads SVGIG (reference sequence). V was pared by 2 bases and J by 4 bases, with 13 bases between. This CDR3 comprises 14 residues. CDR3 DNA: TGTGCCTGGAGTACGGGCGGTGGGGCAGATACGCAGTATTTT. Amino acid sequence: CAWSTGGGADTQYF.

The V call is TRBV5-1, the J call TRBJ2-1; 8 bases fit TRBD2. Germline V gene sequence: CDR1 SGHRS, CDR2 YFSETQ. V was clipped by 3 bases and J by 2 bases; unmatched bases: 4. CDR3 size: 15 residues. The CDR3 nucleotides read TGCGCCAGCAGCTCCACTAGCGGAGCCTACAATGAGCAGTTCTTC. Encoded protein: CASSSTSGAYNEQFF.

The J gene is TRBJ2-7, the V gene TRBV27; a weak D match, TRBD1 (5 bases). The length of the CDR3 is 15 residues. Deletions cut 5 bases from V and 4 bases from J, with 18 bases between. CDR1 and CDR2 from the germline V gene are MNHEY and SMNVEV (reference sequence). The DNA for the CDR3 is TGTGCCAGCAGTACAGGTCCTATCGCCCGTTACGAGCAGTACTTC. It encodes CASSTGPIARYEQYF.

V gene TRBV6-6 combines with J gene TRBJ1-1, with TRBD1 identical over 8 bases. This CDR3 region has 14 residues. Germline V gene lookup returns CDR1 MNHNY and CDR2 SVGAGI (reference sequence). Trimming took 5 bases from V and 5 from J; bases not matched to a gene: 7. The CDR3 DNA reads as TGTGCCAGCAGTCTGACAGGGGAGAGGACTGAAGCTTTCTTT. This gives the protein CASSLTGERTEAFF.

The V call is TRBV5-4, the J call TRBJ2-3, with D tentatively TRBD1 (6 bases). Trimming removed 0 bases from V and 6 bases from J, with 11 bases in between. Germline V gives CDR1 SGHNT, CDR2 YYREEE (reference sequence). The length of the CDR3 is 14 residues. Here the CDR3 DNA reads TGTGCCAGCAGCTTGGGGACAGCCGGGGATACGCAGTATTTT. Amino acid sequence: CASSLGTAGDTQYF. The whole variable domain, filled in from reference TRBV5-4 and TRBJ2-3, reads ETGVTQSPTHLIKTRGQQVTLRCSSQSGHNTVSWYQQALGQGPQFIFQYYREEENGRGNFPPRFSGLQFPNYSSELNVNALELDDSALYLCASSLGTAGDTQYFGPGTRLTVL.

The rearrangement uses TRBV4-3 and TRBJ1-1; D is ambiguous. CDR1 LGHNA and CDR2 YSLEER come from the germline V gene. The length of the CDR3 is 17 residues. V dropped 0 bases and J dropped 4 bases, with 18 bases sitting between them. The CDR3 is CASSQDPVRVSGTEAFF. As DNA, the CDR3 is TGCGCCAGCAGCCAAGATCCCGTTAGGGTGTCGGGCACTGAAGCTTTCTTT.

In DNA, the CDR3 is TGTGCCAGTAGTATAGCGGCCAGGGATAATTCACCCCTCCACTTT. Its protein is CASSIAARDNSPLHF. V usage is TRBV19 and J usage is TRBJ1-6, with D perhaps TRBD1 (5 bases). The V end lost 1 base, the J end lost 5 bases, and 9 bases lay between the germline ends. Germline CDR1 LNHDA, CDR2 SQIVND (reference sequence). This CDR3 has 15 residues.